This TCR beta chain came from a study of shared clonotypes between healthy human individuals. Among the donors, all were Caucasian adults who lived in Nashville, Tennessee. V shed 5 bases and J shed 4 bases, with 9 bases lying between them. The germline gives CDR1 MNHEY, CDR2 SVGAGI. This CDR3 has 13 residues. The assay was run at deep level. Clones were sequenced by immunoSEQ multiplex PCR, and TCRdb holds only the in-frame ones, with some missing. The data show under 1,900,000 clones, around 98.5% seen once. The source material was naive CD4+ T cells sorted from blood. Subset specified: CD45RA+ positively selected. This receptor was identified in a man in his thirties or forties in good health. This chain joins TRBV6-5 and TRBJ1-5, with unresolved D. This CDR3 is CASSTGRNQPQHF. The CDR3 DNA follows: TGTGCCAGCAGTACCGGACGAAATCAGCCCCAGCATTTT.